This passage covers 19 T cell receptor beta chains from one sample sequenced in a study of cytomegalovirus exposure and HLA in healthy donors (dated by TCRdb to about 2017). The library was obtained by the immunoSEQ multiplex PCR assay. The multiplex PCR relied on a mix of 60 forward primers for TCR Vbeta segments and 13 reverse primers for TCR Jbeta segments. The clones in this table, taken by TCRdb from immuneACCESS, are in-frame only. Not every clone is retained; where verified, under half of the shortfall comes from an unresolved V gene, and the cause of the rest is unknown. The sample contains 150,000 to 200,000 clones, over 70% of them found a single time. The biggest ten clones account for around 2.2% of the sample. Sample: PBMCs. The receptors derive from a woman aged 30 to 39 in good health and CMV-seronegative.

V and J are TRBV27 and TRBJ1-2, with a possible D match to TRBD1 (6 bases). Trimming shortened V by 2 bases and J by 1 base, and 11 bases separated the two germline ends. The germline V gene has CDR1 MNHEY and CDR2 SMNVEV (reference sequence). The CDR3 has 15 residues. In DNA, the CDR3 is TGTGCCAGCAGTTTAGTAGGGGGATTTAACTATGGCTACACCTTC. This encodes CASSLVGGFNYGYTF.

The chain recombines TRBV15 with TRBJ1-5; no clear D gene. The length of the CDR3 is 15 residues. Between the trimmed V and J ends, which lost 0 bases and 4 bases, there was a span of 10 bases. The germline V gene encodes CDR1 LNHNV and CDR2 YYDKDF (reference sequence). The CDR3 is CATSRDLRDNQPQHF. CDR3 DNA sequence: TGTGCCACCAGCAGAGATCTGCGTGATAATCAGCCCCAGCATTTT.

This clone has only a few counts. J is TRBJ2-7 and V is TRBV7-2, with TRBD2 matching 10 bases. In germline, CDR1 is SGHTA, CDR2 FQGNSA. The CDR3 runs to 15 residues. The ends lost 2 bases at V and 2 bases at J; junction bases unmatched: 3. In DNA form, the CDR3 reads TGTGCCAGCAGCTTACCAGCGGGAGGGACCTACGAGCAGTACTTC. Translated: CASSLPAGGTYEQYF. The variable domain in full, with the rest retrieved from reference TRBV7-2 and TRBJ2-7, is GAGVSQSPSNKVTEKGKDVELRCDPISGHTALYWYRQSLGQGLEFLIYFQGNSAPDKSGLPSDRFSAERTGGSVSTLTIQRTQQEDSAVYLCASSLPAGGTYEQYFGPGTRLTVT.

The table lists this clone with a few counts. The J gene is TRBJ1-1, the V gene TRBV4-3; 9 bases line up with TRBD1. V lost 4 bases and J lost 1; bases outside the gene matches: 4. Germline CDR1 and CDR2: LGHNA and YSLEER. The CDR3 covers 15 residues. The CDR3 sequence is CASSLRGQGNTEAFF. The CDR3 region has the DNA TGCGCCAGCAGCCTTCGGGGACAGGGGAACACTGAAGCTTTCTTT.

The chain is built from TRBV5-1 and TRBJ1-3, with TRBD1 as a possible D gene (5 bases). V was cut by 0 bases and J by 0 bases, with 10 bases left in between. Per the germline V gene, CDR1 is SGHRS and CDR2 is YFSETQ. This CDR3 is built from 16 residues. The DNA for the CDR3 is TGCGCCAGCAGCTTGGGGGGCAGCTCCTCTGGAAACACCATATATTTT. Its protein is CASSLGGSSSGNTIYF.

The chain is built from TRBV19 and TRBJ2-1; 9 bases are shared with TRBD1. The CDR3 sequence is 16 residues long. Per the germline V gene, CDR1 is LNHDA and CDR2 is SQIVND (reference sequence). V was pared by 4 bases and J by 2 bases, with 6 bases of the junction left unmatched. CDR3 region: CASSSGTGITYNEQFF. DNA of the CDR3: TGTGCCAGTAGTAGCGGGACAGGGATTACCTACAATGAGCAGTTCTTC.

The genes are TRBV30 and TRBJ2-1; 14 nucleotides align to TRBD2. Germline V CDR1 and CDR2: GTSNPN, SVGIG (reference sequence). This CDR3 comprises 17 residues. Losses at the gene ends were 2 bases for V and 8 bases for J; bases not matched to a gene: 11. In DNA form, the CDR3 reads TGTGCCTGGAGTCTTGGGACTAGCGGGAGTTTAGGGGATGAGCAGTTCTTC. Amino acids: CAWSLGTSGSLGDEQFF.

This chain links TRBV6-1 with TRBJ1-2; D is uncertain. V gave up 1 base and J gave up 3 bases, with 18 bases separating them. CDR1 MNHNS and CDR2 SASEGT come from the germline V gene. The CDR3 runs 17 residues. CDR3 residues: CASSEESSFVGYYGYTF. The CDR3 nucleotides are TGTGCCAGCAGTGAAGAGTCCTCGTTTGTGGGCTACTATGGCTACACCTTC.

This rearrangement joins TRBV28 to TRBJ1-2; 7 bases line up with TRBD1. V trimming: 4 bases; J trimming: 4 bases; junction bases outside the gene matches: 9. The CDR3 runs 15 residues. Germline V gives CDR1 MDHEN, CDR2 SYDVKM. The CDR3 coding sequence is TGTGCCAGCAGTTCCCAGGGGGTGTGGGGCTATGGCTACACCTTC. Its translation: CASSSQGVWGYGYTF.

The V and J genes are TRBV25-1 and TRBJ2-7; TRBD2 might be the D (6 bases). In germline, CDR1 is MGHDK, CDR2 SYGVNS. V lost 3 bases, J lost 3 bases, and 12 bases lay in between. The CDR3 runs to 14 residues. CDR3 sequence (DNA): TGTGCCAGCAGTGATCAGGCTAGCGTCTACGAGCAGTACTTC. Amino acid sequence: CASSDQASVYEQYF.

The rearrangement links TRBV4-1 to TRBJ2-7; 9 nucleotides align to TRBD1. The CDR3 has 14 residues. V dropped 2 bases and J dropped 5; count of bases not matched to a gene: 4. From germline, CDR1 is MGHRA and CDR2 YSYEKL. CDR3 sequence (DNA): TGCGCCAGCAGCCAACGACAGGGGGATCACGAGCAGTACTTC. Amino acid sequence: CASSQRQGDHEQYF.

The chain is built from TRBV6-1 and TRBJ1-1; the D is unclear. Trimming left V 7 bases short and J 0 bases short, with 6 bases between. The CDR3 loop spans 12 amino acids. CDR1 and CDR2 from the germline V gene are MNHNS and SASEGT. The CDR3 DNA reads TGTGCCAGCAACATTATGAACACTGAAGCTTTCTTT. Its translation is CASNIMNTEAFF.

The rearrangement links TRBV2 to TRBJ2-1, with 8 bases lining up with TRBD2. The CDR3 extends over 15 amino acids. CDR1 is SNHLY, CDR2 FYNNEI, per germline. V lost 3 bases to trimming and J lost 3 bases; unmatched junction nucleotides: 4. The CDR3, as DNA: TGTGCCAGCAGTGATCGCCTAGCGGGCTACAATGAGCAGTTCTTC. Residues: CASSDRLAGYNEQFF.

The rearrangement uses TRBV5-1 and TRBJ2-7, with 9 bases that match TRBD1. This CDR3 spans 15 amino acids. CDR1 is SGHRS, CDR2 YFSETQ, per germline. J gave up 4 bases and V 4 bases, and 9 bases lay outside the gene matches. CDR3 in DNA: TGCGCCAGCAGCATGTCACCGGGACAGGGTTACGAGCAGTACTTC. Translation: CASSMSPGQGYEQYF.

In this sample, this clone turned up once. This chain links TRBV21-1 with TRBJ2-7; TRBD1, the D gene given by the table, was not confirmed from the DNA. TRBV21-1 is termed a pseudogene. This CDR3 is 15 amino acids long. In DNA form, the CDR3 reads TGTGCCAGCAGATACTGTGGGCAGCCAGCCTACGAGCAGTACTTC. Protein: CASRYCGQPAYEQYF.

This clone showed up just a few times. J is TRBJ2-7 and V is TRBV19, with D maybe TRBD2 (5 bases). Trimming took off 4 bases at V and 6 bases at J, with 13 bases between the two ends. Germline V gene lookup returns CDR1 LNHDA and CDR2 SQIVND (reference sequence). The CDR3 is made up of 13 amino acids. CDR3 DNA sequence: TGTGCCAGTAGTACAAACCTAGCCGTCGAGCAGTACTTC. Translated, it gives CASSTNLAVEQYF.

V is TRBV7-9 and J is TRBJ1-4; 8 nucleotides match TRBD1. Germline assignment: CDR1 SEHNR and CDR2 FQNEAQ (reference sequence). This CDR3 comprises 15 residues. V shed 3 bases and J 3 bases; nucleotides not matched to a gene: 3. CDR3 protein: CASSLATGANEKLFF. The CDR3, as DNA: TGTGCCAGCAGCTTGGCGACAGGGGCTAATGAAAAACTGTTTTTT.

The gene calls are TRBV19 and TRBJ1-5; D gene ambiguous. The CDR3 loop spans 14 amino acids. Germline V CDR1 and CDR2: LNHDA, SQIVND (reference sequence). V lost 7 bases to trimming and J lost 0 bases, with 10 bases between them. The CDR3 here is CASIEEYSNQPQHF. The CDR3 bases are TGTGCCAGTATAGAGGAGTATAGCAATCAGCCCCAGCATTTT.

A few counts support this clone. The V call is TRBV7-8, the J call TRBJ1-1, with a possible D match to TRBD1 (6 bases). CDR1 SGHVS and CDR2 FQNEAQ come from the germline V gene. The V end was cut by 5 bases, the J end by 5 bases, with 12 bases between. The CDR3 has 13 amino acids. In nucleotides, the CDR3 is TGTGCCAGCAGCCCTCAGGGGAGAACTGAAGCTTTCTTT. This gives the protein CASSPQGRTEAFF.